This T cell receptor beta chain was documented in a study of CD8 T cells in ankylosing spondylitis. Study-level results: Disease-associated clones were reportedly significantly overrepresented in matched ankylosing spondylitis synovial fluid. For ankylosing spondylitis blood, a TCR beta motif of eight or nine highly homologous variants appeared characteristic. Past studies reported some motif variants in reactive arthritis synovial fluid and blood.

For TCR beta, libraries came from quantitative 5'-RACE with molecular barcodes. From the 5' RACE reads, TCRdb called clonotypes with MiXCR, one entry per CDR3 protein. The data contain about 200,000 distinct CDR3 sequences, about 13% of them singletons. The CDR3 has 17 amino acids. Germline CDR1 MGHRA, CDR2 YSYEKL. Trimming removed 4 bases at V and 4 bases at J, with 19 bases between. This clonotype was counted ten times or more. Its antigen is undetermined. The sample was blood, either unsorted or a sorted T cell fraction (not recorded which). This sequence was found in a male donor with ankylosing spondylitis or in good health (not recorded which). This chain uses TRBV4-1 with TRBJ2-2; D may correspond to TRBD1 or TRBD2 (7 bases each). The chain's CDR3 is CASSRRPGGEGTGELFF. CDR3 coding DNA: TGCGCCAGCAGCCGACGCCCAGGGGGGGAAGGCACCGGGGAGCTGTTTTTT.